Each of the 9 T cell receptor beta chains below was sequenced from the same sample in a study of cytomegalovirus exposure and HLA in healthy donors. Amplification used 60 Vbeta primers and 13 Jbeta primers. Sequenced by immunoSEQ multiplex PCR; TCRdb stores in-frame clones only, minus some. The sample contains about 120,000 clones, roughly 63% of which appear only once. Sequences were obtained from PBMCs. The receptor set was obtained from a man aged 40-55 years in good health and CMV-seropositive.

The table lists this clone with a few counts. The V gene is TRBV10-1, the J gene TRBJ1-3; tentative D call: TRBD1 (6 bases). The germline V gene has CDR1 WNHNN and CDR2 SYGVQD (reference sequence). This CDR3 region has 14 residues. V lost 5 bases and J 0 bases, leaving 8 bases between the germline ends. CDR3 sequence reads: CASSPDSSGNTIYF. The CDR3 coding sequence is TGCGCCAGCAGTCCGGACAGCTCTGGAAACACCATATATTTT.

V is TRBV2 and J is TRBJ2-4, with 7 nucleotides matching TRBD1. The junction had 4 bases not matched to a gene; V was cut back by 8 bases and J by 0 bases. The length of the CDR3 is 14 residues. Germline V CDR1 and CDR2: SNHLY, FYNNEI. This CDR3 reads CASGTGVAKNIQYF. Written as DNA, the CDR3 is TGTGCCAGCGGTACAGGGGTAGCCAAAAACATTCAGTACTTC. The full variable domain, with the rest looked up from reference TRBV2 and TRBJ2-4, is EPEVTQTPSHQVTQMGQEVILRCVPISNHLYFYWYRQILGQKVEFLVSFYNNEISEKSEIFDDQFSVERPDGSNFTLKIRSTKLEDSAMYFCASGTGVAKNIQYFGAGTRLSVL.

The V gene is TRBV2, the J gene TRBJ2-7; TRBD2 matches at 8 bases. Germline V gene data show CDR1 as SNHLY and CDR2 as FYNNEI. The CDR3 loop spans 13 amino acids. Unmatched junction bases numbered 1, after V lost 6 bases and J lost 0 bases. CDR3 sequence: CASRSGSSYEQYF. The CDR3 DNA reads TGTGCCAGCAGAAGCGGGAGCTCCTACGAGCAGTACTTC.

The rearrangement joins TRBV5-1 to TRBJ1-3, with no clear D. V lost 2 bases to trimming and J lost 0 bases, with 9 bases between them. CDR1 SGHRS and CDR2 YFSETQ come from the germline V gene. The CDR3 is made up of 15 amino acids. CDR3 loop: CASSFDSSSGNTIYF. CDR3 coding DNA: TGCGCCAGCAGCTTCGACTCGAGCTCTGGAAACACCATATATTTT.

The table lists this clone with a count of one. The V gene is TRBV28, the J gene TRBJ1-1, with TRBD1 matching 7 bases. Germline values: CDR1 MDHEN, CDR2 SYDVKM. The junction had 13 bases not matched to a gene; V was cut back by 8 bases and J by 4 bases. This CDR3 is built from 15 residues. CDR3 protein: CASPRTGAVSTEAFF. CDR3 coding DNA: TGTGCCAGCCCCCGAACAGGGGCGGTAAGCACTGAAGCTTTCTTT.

The chain is built from TRBV21-1 and TRBJ2-1; TRBD1, the table's D call, lacks a check against the DNA. TRBV21-1 is marked as a pseudogene. The CDR3 is 18 amino acids. CDR3 protein: CASTFPPPVRGTYNEQFF. The DNA of the CDR3 is TGTGCCAGCACCTTCCCTCCCCCCGTCAGGGGAACCTACAATGAGCAGTTCTTC.

The chain combines TRBV4-3 with TRBJ2-1, with 7 bases matching TRBD2. This CDR3 has 18 residues. After removal of 0 bases from V and 0 bases from J, the junction contained 8 bases not matched to a gene. From germline, CDR1 is LGHNA and CDR2 YSLEER. The CDR3 loop is CASSQDPTSTGSYNEQFF. The CDR3 DNA follows: TGCGCCAGCAGCCAAGACCCGACTAGCACGGGCTCCTACAATGAGCAGTTCTTC.

The chain recombines TRBV7-3 with TRBJ2-2, with 9 bases aligning to TRBD1. Germline V lookup: CDR1 SGHTA, CDR2 FQGTGA. The CDR3 has 15 amino acids. Trimming cost V 6 bases and J 6 bases; bases outside gene matches: 8. The DNA of the CDR3 is TGTGCCAGCAGTCCAACCAGGGACAGGGCCGGGGAGCTGTTTTTT. It specifies CASSPTRDRAGELFF.

CDR3 sequence reads: CASSADSHTGELFF. The CDR3 DNA is TGTGCCAGCAGTGCAGACAGTCACACCGGGGAGCTGTTTTTT. The chain is built from TRBV9 and TRBJ2-2, with TRBD1 as a possible D gene (5 bases). The V end was cut by 5 bases, the J end by 3 bases, with 11 bases between. Germline V gene lookup returns CDR1 SGDLS and CDR2 YYNGEE. This CDR3 has 14 amino acids. Based on the CDR3 plus reference TRBV9 and TRBJ2-2, the full variable domain is DSGVTQTPKHLITATGQRVTLRCSPRSGDLSVYWYQQSLDQGLQFLIQYYNGEERAKGNILERFSAQQFPDLHSELNLSSLELGDSALYFCASSADSHTGELFFGEGSRLTVL.